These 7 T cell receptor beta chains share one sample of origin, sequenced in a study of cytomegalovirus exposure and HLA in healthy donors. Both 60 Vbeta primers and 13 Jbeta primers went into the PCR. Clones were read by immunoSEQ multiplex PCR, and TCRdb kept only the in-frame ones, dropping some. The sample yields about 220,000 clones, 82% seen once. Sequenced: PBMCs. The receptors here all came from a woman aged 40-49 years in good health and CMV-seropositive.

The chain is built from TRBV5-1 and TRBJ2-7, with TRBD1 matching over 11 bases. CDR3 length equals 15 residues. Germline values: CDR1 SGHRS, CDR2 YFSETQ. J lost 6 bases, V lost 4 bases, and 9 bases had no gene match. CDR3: CASSPPGTGGSEQYF. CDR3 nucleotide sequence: TGCGCCAGCAGCCCGCCCGGGACAGGGGGGTCCGAGCAGTACTTC.

This chain's CDR3 is CARSSPTSGENNEQFF. CDR3 in DNA: TGTGCCAGAAGCTCTCCAACTAGCGGGGAAAACAATGAGCAGTTCTTC. The chain couples TRBV7-5 to TRBJ2-1; the DNA was not compared with TRBD2, the D call given in the table. TRBV7-5 is annotated as a pseudogene. The CDR3 spans 16 residues.

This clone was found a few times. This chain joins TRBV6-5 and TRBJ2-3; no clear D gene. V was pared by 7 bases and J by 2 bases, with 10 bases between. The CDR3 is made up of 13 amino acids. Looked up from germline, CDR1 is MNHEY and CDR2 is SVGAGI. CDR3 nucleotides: TGTGCCAGCACGCCGCTATCCACAGATACGCAGTATTTT. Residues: CASTPLSTDTQYF.

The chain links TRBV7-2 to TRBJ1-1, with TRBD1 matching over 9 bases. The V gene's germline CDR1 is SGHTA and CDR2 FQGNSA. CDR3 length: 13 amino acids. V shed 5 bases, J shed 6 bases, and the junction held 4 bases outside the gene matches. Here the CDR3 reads CASSARTGAEAFF. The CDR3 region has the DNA TGTGCCAGCAGCGCACGGACAGGGGCTGAAGCTTTCTTT.

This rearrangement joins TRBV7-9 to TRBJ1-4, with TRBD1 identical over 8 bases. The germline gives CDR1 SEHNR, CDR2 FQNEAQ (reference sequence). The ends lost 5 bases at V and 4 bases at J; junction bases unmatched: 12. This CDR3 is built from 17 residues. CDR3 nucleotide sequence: TGTGCCAGCAGCGCGGACAGGGCCTCCGGGGGTAATGAAAAACTGTTTTTT. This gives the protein CASSADRASGGNEKLFF.

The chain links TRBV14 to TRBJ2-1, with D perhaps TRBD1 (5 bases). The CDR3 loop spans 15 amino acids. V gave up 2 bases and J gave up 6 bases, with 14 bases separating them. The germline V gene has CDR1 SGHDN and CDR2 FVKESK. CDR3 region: CASSQKTGMGNEQFF. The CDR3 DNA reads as TGTGCCAGCAGCCAAAAAACAGGCATGGGCAATGAGCAGTTCTTC.

CDR3 nucleotide sequence: TGCGCCAGCAGAATAGGGGTCTCGGCAGATACGCAGTATTTT. Protein: CASRIGVSADTQYF. This chain connects TRBV5-1 to TRBJ2-3; a weak D match, TRBD1 (5 bases). The CDR3 length is 14 residues. V was shortened by 5 bases and J by 4 bases, with 14 bases between the two germline ends. CDR1 is SGHRS and CDR2 is YFSETQ in the germline V gene.